Given below is one TCR beta chain in context. The antigen is not known. This table comes from immunoSEQ multiplex PCR, and its TCRdb copy is limited to in-frame clones, with some not included. Of approximately 100,000 clones listed, about 89% were seen once; the top ten hold roughly 4.5%. The data belong to a study of T cell responses to AZD1222 COVID-19 vaccine. The study's findings and limits: Spike-specific TCR breadth and depth rose after two AZD1222 doses.

The CDR3 sequence is 13 residues long. The germline V gene encodes CDR1 GTSNPN and CDR2 SVGIG (reference sequence). With 2 bases removed from V and 5 bases from J, the gap between germline ends came to 10 bases. The sequence was collected from an adult in good health. The V and J genes are TRBV30 and TRBJ1-5; unclear D gene. The specimen comprised peripheral blood, sampled on day 0 of AZD1222 vaccination. This CDR3 is CAWSPHSDQPQHF. The CDR3 bases are TGTGCCTGGAGTCCTCACAGCGATCAGCCCCAGCATTTT.